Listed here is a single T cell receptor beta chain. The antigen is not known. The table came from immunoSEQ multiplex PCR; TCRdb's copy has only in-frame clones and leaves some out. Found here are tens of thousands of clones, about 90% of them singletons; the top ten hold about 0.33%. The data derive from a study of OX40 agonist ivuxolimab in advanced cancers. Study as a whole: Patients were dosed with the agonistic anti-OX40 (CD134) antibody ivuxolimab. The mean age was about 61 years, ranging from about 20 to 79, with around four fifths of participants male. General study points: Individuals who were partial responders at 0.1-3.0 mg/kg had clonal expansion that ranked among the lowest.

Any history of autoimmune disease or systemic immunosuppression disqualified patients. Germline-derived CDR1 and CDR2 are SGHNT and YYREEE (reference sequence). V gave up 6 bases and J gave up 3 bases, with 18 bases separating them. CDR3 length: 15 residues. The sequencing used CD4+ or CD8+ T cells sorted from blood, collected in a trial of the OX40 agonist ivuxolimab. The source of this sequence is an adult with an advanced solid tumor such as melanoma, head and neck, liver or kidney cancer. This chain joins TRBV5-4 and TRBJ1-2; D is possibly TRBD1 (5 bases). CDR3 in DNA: TGTGCCAGCAACACAAGGGGTAGAGCGGACTATGGCTACACCTTC. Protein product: CASNTRGRADYGYTF.